One and the same sample provided the 12 T cell receptor beta chains below, sequenced in a study of T cell clusters in autoimmune cytopenias. TRB rearrangements were amplified by touch-down multiplex PCR with mixed TRB-A/B primers. No DNA is given; TCRdb re-called the multiplex PCR reads and lists each CDR3 protein once. The sample spans approximately 9,100 distinct CDR3 sequences; the ten largest clones claim around 3.7%. Approximately 36,000 genome equivalents of blood DNA were amplified for TRB. The sequenced material came from peripheral blood. Receptors were obtained from a human donor with an autoimmune cytopenia or autoimmune hepatitis (not recorded which).

The chain links TRBV28 to TRBJ2-5; the D call from TCRdb, TRBD1, cannot be confirmed without DNA. CDR1 and CDR2 from the germline V gene are MDHEN and SYDVKM. This CDR3 region has 15 residues. The CDR3 sequence: CASSSSQGTGETQYF.

The V and J genes are TRBV20-1 and TRBJ2-1; TCRdb gives TRBD2 as the D gene, but with no DNA this cannot be confirmed. The CDR3 is 17 residues long. Per the germline V gene, CDR1 is DFQATT and CDR2 is SNEGSKA (reference sequence). CDR3 in amino acids: CSASTTRLAGAYNEQFF.

V and J are TRBV7-2 and TRBJ2-1. Germline lookup yields CDR1 SGHTA and CDR2 FQGNSA. The CDR3 contains 11 residues. CDR3 residues: CASNDYNEQFF.

The V gene is TRBV7-2, the J gene TRBJ1-1. The CDR3 covers 12 residues. Germline CDR1 and CDR2: SGHTA and FQGNSA. The CDR3 region is CASSLEWTEAFF.

By frequency, this clonotype is medium-sized. The rearrangement joins TRBV11-1 to TRBJ2-1. The CDR3 is 11 amino acids. Per the germline V gene, CDR1 is SGHAT and CDR2 is FQDESV (reference sequence). The CDR3 loop is CASSFGNEQFF.

The J gene is TRBJ2-1, the V gene TRBV20-1; TCRdb gives TRBD2 as the D gene, but with no DNA this cannot be confirmed. The CDR3 spans 14 residues. Per germline, CDR1 DFQATT and CDR2 SNEGSKA (reference sequence). CDR3 residues: CSASGTSGYNEQFF.

The chain is built from TRBV6-5 and TRBJ1-2; lacking DNA, the TRBD1 call made by TCRdb goes unchecked. The CDR3 has 14 amino acids. The V gene's germline CDR1 is MNHEY and CDR2 SVGAGI. The CDR3 sequence: CASSWTGGIYGYTF.

The V call is TRBV10-3, the J call TRBJ1-1; as DNA is missing, the TRBD1 call by TCRdb cannot be tested. There are 16 residues in the CDR3. CDR1 is ENHRY, CDR2 SYGVKD, per germline. CDR3 loop: CAISENSPGTNTEAFF.

This clonotype ranks as medium-sized (0.01 to 0.1%) in terms of frequency. V gene TRBV19 combines with J gene TRBJ2-5. CDR1 is LNHDA, CDR2 SQIVND, per germline (reference sequence). The CDR3 is made up of 14 amino acids. This chain's CDR3 is CASSLELFQETQYF.

The chain links TRBV30 to TRBJ2-3; without DNA, the TCRdb call of TRBD2 cannot be checked. The CDR3 extends over 14 amino acids. In germline, CDR1 is GTSNPN, CDR2 SVGIG (reference sequence). CDR3 loop: CAWSLTRNTDTQYF.

The CDR3 loop reads CSAQAGAAYGYTF. The chain employs TRBV20-1 and TRBJ1-2; no DNA is available, so the TRBD1 call from TCRdb remains unchecked. CDR3 length: 13 residues. CDR1 is DFQATT, CDR2 SNEGSKA, per germline (reference sequence).

J is TRBJ2-6 and V is TRBV6-1; TCRdb lists TRBD2, though no DNA is available to test this call. The CDR3 totals 15 residues. Germline V CDR1 and CDR2: MNHNS, SASEGT. The CDR3 here is CATQIGEAGANVLTF.